This T cell receptor beta chain was retrieved from a study of Ad26.COV2.S vaccination and SARS-CoV-2 variants. Notes on the study in general: Total T cell responses may have been underestimated by the TCR breadth and depth analyses.

The repertoire was sequenced with immunoSEQ multiplex PCR; TCRdb's copy has only in-frame clones and lacks some. Of about 480,000 clones in the sample, around 88% were seen once. Germline lookup yields CDR1 LNHDA and CDR2 SQIVND (reference sequence). V shed 8 bases and J 8 bases; nucleotides not matched to a gene: 7. CDR3 length: 12 amino acids. Described treatment: 15 to 20 received Ad26.COV2.S at low or high dose, single or two shots; several received placebo; per-sample allocation not given. On day 63 after the first injection, vaccine and placebo recipients gave samples. Donation was by an adult aged 18-55 years who was in Boston. Details on this clone: Its cognate antigen is unknown.

The V gene is TRBV19, the J gene TRBJ2-3; 7 nucleotides line up with TRBD2. The source was peripheral blood, collected in a trial of Ad26.COV2.S vaccine versus placebo. This TCR was recovered from a person aged 18-65 years who received the Ad26.COV2.S COVID-19 vaccine or a placebo. In DNA, the CDR3 is TGTGCCAGTCGGGAACCGGGGGGTACGCAGTATTTT. Amino acids: CASREPGGTQYF.